The source of this T cell receptor beta chain is a study of cytomegalovirus exposure and HLA in healthy donors. On this clone: The antigen is undetermined.

The PCR had 60 Vbeta and 13 Jbeta primers. Using immunoSEQ multiplex PCR, the repertoire was profiled, and TCRdb retains in-frame clones only, with some absent. The sample holds around 140,000 clones, about two thirds seen once. Findings and limits, study-wide: Among donors in an Asian-associated ancestry cluster, a later analysis reportedly found fewer N-insertions than the roughly 610-donor mean.

The sequence was obtained from a woman aged 35 to 49 in good health and CMV-seronegative. Source material: PBMCs.

In nucleotides, the CDR3 is TGTGCCAGCAGTGACAGGGGTTTGGGCCCCCAGCATTTT. Translated: CASSDRGLGPQHF. The rearrangement links TRBV6-1 to TRBJ1-5; D might be TRBD1 (6 bases). The germline V gene has CDR1 MNHNS and CDR2 SASEGT. The CDR3 runs 13 residues. Between the trimmed V and J ends, which lost 3 bases and 10 bases, there was a span of 13 bases.